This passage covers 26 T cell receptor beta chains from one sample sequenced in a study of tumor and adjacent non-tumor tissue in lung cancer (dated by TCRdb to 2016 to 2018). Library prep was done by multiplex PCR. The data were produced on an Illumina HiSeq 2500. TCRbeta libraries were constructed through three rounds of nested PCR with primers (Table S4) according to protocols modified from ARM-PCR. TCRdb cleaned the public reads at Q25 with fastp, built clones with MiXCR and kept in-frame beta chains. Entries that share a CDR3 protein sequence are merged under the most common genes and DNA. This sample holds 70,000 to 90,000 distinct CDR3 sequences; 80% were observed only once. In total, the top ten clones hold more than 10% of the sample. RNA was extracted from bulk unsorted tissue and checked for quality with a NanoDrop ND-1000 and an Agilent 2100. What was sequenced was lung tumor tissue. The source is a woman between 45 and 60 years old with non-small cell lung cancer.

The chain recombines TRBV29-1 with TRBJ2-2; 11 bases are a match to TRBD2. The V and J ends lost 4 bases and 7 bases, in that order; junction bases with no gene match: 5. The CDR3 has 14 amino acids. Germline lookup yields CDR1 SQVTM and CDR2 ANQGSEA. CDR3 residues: CSVGLAGFHGELFF. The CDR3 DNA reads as TGCAGCGTTGGACTAGCGGGATTCCACGGGGAGCTGTTTTTT.

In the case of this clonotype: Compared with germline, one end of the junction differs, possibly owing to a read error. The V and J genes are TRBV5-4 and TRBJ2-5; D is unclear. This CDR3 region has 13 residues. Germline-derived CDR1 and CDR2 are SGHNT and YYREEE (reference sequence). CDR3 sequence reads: CASSLYSKETQYF. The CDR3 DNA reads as TGTGCCAGCAGCTTGTACAGCAAAGAGACTCAGTACTTC.

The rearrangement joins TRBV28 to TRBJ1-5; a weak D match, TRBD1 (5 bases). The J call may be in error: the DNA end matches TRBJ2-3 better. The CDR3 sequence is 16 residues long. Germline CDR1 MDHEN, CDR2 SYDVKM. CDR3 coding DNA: TGTGCCAGCAGTTTGATAGGGGCAGGCAGCAATCAGCCCCAGTATTTT. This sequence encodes CASSLIGAGSNQPQYF.

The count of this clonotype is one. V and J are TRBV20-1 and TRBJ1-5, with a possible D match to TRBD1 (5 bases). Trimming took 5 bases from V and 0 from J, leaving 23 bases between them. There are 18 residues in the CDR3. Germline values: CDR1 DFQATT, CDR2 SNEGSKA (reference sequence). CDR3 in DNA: TGCAGTGCTCAAACTACCCCCGGGGGGGTTTGTAGCAATCAGCCCCAGCATTTT. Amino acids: CSAQTTPGGVCSNQPQHF.

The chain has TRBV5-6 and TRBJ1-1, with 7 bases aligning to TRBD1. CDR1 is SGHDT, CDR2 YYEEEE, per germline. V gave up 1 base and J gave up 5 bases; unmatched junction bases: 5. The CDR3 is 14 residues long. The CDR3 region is CASSLSGGGTEAFF. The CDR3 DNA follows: TGTGCCAGCAGCTTGTCAGGGGGTGGTACTGAAGCTTTCTTT.

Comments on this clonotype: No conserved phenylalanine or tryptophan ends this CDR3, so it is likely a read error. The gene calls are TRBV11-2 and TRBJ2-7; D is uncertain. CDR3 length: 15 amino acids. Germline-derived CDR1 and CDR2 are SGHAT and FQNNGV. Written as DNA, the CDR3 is TGTGCCAGGAGCTTATCTCCGAGTCCCACCTACGTGCAGTACATC. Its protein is CARSLSPSPTYVQYI.

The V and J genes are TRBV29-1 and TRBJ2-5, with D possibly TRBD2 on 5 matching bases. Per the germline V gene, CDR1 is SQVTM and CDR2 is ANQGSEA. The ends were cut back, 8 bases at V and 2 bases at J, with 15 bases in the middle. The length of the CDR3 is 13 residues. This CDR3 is CSTREQRQETQYF. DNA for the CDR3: TGCAGCACTAGGGAACAGAGACAAGAGACCCAGTACTTC.

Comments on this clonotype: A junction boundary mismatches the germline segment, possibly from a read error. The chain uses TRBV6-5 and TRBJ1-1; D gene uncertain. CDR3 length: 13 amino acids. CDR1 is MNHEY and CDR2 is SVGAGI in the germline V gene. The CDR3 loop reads CAKSYREYTDAFF. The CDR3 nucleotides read TGTGCCAAGAGTTACCGGGAATACACTGATGCTTTCTTT.

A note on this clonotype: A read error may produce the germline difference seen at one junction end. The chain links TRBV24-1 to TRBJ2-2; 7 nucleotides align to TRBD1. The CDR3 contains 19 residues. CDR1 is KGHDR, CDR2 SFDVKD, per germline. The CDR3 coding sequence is TGTGCCACCAGTGATTTTGACACGGGACAGTGGAAGAACACAGGGGAGCTGCTTTTT. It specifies CATSDFDTGQWKNTGELLF.

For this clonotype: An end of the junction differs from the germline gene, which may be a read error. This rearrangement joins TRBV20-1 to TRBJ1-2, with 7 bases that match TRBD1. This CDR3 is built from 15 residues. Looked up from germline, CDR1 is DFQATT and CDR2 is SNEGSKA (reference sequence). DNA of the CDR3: TGCAGTGTCCTCATGGGACAGACCCTAAACTACGGCTACAGCTTC. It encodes CSVLMGQTLNYGYSF.

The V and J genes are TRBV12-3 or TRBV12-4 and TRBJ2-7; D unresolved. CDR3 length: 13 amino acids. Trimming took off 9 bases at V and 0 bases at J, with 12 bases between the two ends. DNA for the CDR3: TGTGCCAGTAGACAAACAGACTCCTACGAGCAGTACGTC. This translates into CASRQTDSYEQYV.

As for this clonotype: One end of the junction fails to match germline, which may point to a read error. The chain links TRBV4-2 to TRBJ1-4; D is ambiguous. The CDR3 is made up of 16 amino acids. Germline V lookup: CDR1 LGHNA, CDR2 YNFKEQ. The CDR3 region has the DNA TGTGCCAGCAGCCAACATGATAATGCAACTAATGAAAAACTCTTTTTT. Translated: CASSQHDNATNEKLFF.

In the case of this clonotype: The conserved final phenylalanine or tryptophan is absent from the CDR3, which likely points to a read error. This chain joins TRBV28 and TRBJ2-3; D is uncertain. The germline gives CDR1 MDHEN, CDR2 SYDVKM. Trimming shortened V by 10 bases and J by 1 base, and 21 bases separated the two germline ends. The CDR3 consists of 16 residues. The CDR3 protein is CAITSFYGRGTDTQYY. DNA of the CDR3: TGTGCCATCACAAGCTTCTACGGAAGGGGCACAGATACGCAGTATTAT.

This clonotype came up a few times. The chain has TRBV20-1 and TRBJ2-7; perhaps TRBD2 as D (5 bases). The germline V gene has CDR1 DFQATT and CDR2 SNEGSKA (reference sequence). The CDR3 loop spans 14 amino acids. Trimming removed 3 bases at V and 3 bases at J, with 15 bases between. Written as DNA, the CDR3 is TGCAGTGCTAGCCGAGGAGGCTCGGGCTACGAGCAGTACTTC. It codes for CSASRGGSGYEQYF.

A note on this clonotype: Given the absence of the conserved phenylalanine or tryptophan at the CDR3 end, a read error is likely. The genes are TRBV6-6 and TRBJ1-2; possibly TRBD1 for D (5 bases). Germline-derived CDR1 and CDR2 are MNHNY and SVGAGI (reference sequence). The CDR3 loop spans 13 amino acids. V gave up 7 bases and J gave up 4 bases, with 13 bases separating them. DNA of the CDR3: TGTGCCAGCACTCCCCGGGACGGCTATGGCTACACCCTC. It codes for CASTPRDGYGYTL.

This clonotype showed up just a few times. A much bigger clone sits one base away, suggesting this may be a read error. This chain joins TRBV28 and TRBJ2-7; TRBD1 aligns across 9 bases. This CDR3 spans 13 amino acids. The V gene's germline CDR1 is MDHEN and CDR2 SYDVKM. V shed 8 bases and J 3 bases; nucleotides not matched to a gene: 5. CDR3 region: CASVGTGYYEQYF. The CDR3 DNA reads TGTGCCAGCGTCGGGACAGGGTACTACGAGCAGTACTTC.

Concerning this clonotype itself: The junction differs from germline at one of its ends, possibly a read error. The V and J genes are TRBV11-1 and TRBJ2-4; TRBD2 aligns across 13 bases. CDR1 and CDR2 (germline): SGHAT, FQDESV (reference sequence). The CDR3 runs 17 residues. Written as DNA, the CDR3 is TGTGCTAGCAGCTTTGGACTAGCGGGAGTATCCAAAAACATTCGGTACTTC. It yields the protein CASSFGLAGVSKNIRYF.

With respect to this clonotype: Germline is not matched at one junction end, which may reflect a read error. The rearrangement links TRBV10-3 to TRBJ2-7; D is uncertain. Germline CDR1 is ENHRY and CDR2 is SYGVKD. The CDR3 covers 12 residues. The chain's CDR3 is CAIGEPSYEQYF. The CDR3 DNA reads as TGTGCCATCGGTGAGCCCAGCTATGAGCAGTACTTC.

Here the CDR3 reads CSARLEGGPNDEQFF. The CDR3 bases are TGCAGTGCTAGATTAGAGGGAGGGCCGAACGATGAGCAGTTCTTC. The chain couples TRBV20-1 to TRBJ2-1; 7 nucleotides agree with TRBD2. Germline assignment: CDR1 DFQATT and CDR2 SNEGSKA (reference sequence). V shed 2 bases, J shed 8 bases, and the junction held 12 bases outside the gene matches. The CDR3 consists of 15 residues.

CDR3 loop: CSAKVSGTGAYEQYF. CDR3 DNA: TGCAGTGCTAAAGTTTCCGGGACAGGAGCATACGAGCAGTACTTC. This chain uses TRBV20-1 with TRBJ2-7, with TRBD1 identical over 8 bases. The germline CDR1 and CDR2 sequences are DFQATT and SNEGSKA (reference sequence). The CDR3 is 15 residues long. Trimming cost V 4 bases and J 4 bases; bases outside gene matches: 12.

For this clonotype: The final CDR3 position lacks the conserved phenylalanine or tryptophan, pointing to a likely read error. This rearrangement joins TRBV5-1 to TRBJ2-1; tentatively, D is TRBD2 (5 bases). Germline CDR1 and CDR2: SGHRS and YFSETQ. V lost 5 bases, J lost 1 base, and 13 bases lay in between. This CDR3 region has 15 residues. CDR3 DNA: TGCGCCAGCAGTCCCGGAAGCGGATCCTACAATGAGCAGTTCTAT. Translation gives CASSPGSGSYNEQFY.

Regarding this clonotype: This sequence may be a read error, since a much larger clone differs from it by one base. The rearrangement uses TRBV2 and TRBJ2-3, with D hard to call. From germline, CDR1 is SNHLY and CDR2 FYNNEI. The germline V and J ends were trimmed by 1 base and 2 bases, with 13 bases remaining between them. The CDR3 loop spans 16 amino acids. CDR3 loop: CASSEEEVTTTDTQYF. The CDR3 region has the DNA TGTGCCAGCAGTGAAGAAGAGGTAACAACCACAGATACGCAGTATTTT.

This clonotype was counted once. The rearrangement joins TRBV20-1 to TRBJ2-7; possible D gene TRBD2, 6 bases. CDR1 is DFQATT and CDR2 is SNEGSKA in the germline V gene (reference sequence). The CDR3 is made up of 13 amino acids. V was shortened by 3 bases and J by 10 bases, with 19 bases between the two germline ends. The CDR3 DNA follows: TGCAGTGCTAGTGGGCGGGAATACATCGATCAGTACTTC. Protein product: CSASGREYIDQYF.

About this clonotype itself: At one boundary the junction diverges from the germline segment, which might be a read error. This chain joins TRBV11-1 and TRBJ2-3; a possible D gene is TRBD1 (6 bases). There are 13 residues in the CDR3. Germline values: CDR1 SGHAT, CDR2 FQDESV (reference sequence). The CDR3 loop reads CACRGTGMDTRYF. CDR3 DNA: TGTGCCTGTAGAGGAACAGGGATGGATACGCGGTATTTT.

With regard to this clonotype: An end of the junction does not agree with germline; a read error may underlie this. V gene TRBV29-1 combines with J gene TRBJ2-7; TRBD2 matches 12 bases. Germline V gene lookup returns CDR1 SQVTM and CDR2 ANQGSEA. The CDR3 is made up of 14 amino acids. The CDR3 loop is CSVEVGLAGTEQYF. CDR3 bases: TGCAGCGTAGAAGTCGGACTAGCGGGAACCGAGCAGTACTTC.

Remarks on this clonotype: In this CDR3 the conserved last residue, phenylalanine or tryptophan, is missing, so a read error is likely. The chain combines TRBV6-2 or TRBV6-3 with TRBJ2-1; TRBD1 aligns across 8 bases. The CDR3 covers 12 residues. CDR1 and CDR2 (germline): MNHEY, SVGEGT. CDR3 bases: TGTTCCAGCAGTTTACAGGGGGATGAGCAGTTCTTA. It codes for CSSSLQGDEQFL.